The 31 T cell receptor beta chains presented below share a single source sample, sequenced in a study of CD8 T cells in Susac syndrome. RNA amounts of about 0.45 to 1 ug underwent reverse transcription with random hexamers. TCRdb independently ran MiXCR on the immunoSEQ multiplex PCR reads; one entry per CDR3 protein. The sample includes 210,000 or so distinct CDR3 sequences, roughly 93% of them seen just once. What was sequenced was CD4+ T cells from PBMCs. These receptors were collected from a human donor with Susac syndrome.

The CDR3 region is CASSKGPPGNGNTIYF. CDR3 in DNA: TGTGCCAGCTCAAAAGGGCCTCCCGGCAATGGAAACACCATATATTTT. This sequence joins TRBV18 and TRBJ1-3; D remains unclear. Germline loops: CDR1 KGHSH, CDR2 LQKENI. V lost 5 bases and J lost 3, with 17 bases in between. CDR3 length: 16 amino acids.

The chain links TRBV2 to TRBJ2-3; D might be TRBD2 (7 bases). Germline V CDR1 and CDR2: SNHLY, FYNNEI. The CDR3 contains 15 residues. V shed 4 bases and J shed 2 bases, with 13 bases lying between them. The CDR3 DNA sequence: TGTGCCAGCAGTGCAAGGGGGGGGATCACAGATACGCAGTATTTT. Translating it yields CASSARGGITDTQYF.

The V gene is TRBV20-1, the J gene TRBJ2-2; TRBD2 matches 8 bases. This CDR3 comprises 13 residues. Trimming at V came to 2 bases and at J to 9 bases, leaving 5 bases not matched to a gene. CDR1 and CDR2 (germline): DFQATT, SNEGSKA (reference sequence). The CDR3 nucleotides are TGCAGTGCTAGACGGGGGGGCCTCCGGGAGCTGTTTTTT. Translated: CSARRGGLRELFF.

The rearrangement links TRBV5-6 to TRBJ2-5, with TRBD2 matching over 7 bases. Germline V gives CDR1 SGHDT, CDR2 YYEEEE. The junction had 10 bases not matched to a gene; V was cut back by 7 bases and J by 1 base. This CDR3 has 15 amino acids. The DNA of the CDR3 is TGTGCCAGCTCGCAGCGGGGCGTTCTCCAAGAGACCCAGTACTTC. This encodes CASSQRGVLQETQYF.

This chain uses TRBV20-1 with TRBJ1-1; unclear D gene. This CDR3 is 12 amino acids long. Germline CDR1 DFQATT, CDR2 SNEGSKA (reference sequence). V was trimmed by 3 bases and J by 2 bases, leaving 7 bases between them. CDR3 nucleotides: TGCAGTGCTAGGGTCCGTAACACTGAAGCTTTCTTT. This codes for CSARVRNTEAFF.

The rearrangement links TRBV12-5 to TRBJ1-3; no reliable D call. Trimming cost V 1 base and J 9 bases, with 7 bases left between them. CDR1 LGHNT and CDR2 FRNRAP come from the germline V gene. The CDR3 is made up of 12 amino acids. CDR3 bases: TGTGCTAGTGGTTTGGATGGACCCACCATATATTTT. Translating gives CASGLDGPTIYF.

The rearrangement joins TRBV18 to TRBJ1-2, with D perhaps TRBD1 (6 bases). Germline V gene lookup returns CDR1 KGHSH and CDR2 LQKENI. V shed 3 bases and J shed 8 bases, with 19 bases lying between them. This CDR3 contains 15 residues. The CDR3 loop is CASSPDSASREGYTF. CDR3 DNA: TGTGCCAGCTCACCGGACAGCGCCTCACGGGAGGGCTACACCTTC.

CDR3 region: CAWRIRASLSYGYTF. In DNA form, the CDR3 reads TGTGCCTGGAGAATTCGGGCCTCCCTCAGTTATGGCTACACCTTC. J is TRBJ1-2 and V is TRBV30; D gene unclear. In germline, CDR1 is GTSNPN, CDR2 SVGIG (reference sequence). This CDR3 is built from 15 residues. Trimming shortened V by 3 bases and J by 5 bases, and 19 bases separated the two germline ends.

This chain uses TRBV10-3 with TRBJ1-6; no clear D. Trimming cost V 4 bases and J 12 bases, with 13 bases left between them. The CDR3 is 13 residues long. Looked up from germline, CDR1 is ENHRY and CDR2 is SYGVKD. The CDR3 sequence is CAISADSPGPLHF. The DNA for the CDR3 is TGTGCCATCAGTGCGGATTCCCCGGGACCCCTCCACTTT.

The gene calls are TRBV9 and TRBJ1-4, with D perhaps matching TRBD1 (5 bases). V was clipped by 3 bases and J by 7 bases, with 13 bases between them. From germline, CDR1 is SGDLS and CDR2 YYNGEE. This CDR3 has 14 residues. For the CDR3, the DNA is TGTGCCAGCAGCGCAACAGGTGGCGGTGAAAAACTGTTTTTT. It translates to CASSATGGGEKLFF.

The V and J genes are TRBV29-1 and TRBJ1-2; D not certain. V was clipped by 1 base and J by 6 bases, with 15 bases between them. Germline lookup yields CDR1 SQVTM and CDR2 ANQGSEA. The CDR3 length is 14 residues. This chain's CDR3 is CSVEGREGGDGYTF. CDR3 bases: TGCAGCGTTGAAGGGCGCGAGGGTGGAGATGGCTACACCTTC.

The chain recombines TRBV5-6 with TRBJ2-5, with D perhaps given as TRBD1 or TRBD2 (5 bases each). The CDR3 is 15 amino acids. The V gene lost 6 bases and the J gene lost 1 base, with 16 bases spanning the gap. Looked up from germline, CDR1 is SGHDT and CDR2 is YYEEEE. The DNA of the CDR3 is TGTGCCAGCACCATGGGGGTCGGGGTCCAAGAGACCCAGTACTTC. It encodes CASTMGVGVQETQYF.

This clonotype was found once. The V and J genes are TRBV5-4 and TRBJ2-1, with 8 positions matching TRBD2. The germline gives CDR1 SGHNT, CDR2 YYREEE (reference sequence). Trimming at V came to 0 bases and at J to 7 bases, leaving 9 bases not matched to a gene. This CDR3 contains 16 residues. Here the CDR3 DNA reads TGTGCCAGCAGCTTGGCCGGGGGGGCGGGGTCGAATGAGCAGTTCTTC. This codes for CASSLAGGAGSNEQFF.

The CDR3 DNA reads as TGTGCCACCAGCAGAGGCCCCTTAGCGGGGGCCTACAATGAGCAGTTCTTC. Translating gives CATSRGPLAGAYNEQFF. The chain combines TRBV15 with TRBJ2-1; 9 bases are shared with TRBD2. V gave up 1 base and J gave up 2 bases; unmatched junction bases: 6. The CDR3 length is 17 residues. Germline V gene data show CDR1 as LNHNV and CDR2 as YYDKDF (reference sequence).

The chain couples TRBV13 to TRBJ2-5; no definite D call. CDR3 length equals 14 residues. The germline V and J ends were trimmed by 0 bases and 4 bases, with 9 bases remaining between them. Germline V CDR1 and CDR2: PRHDT, FYEKMQ (reference sequence). Here the CDR3 DNA reads TGTGCCAGCAGCTTAGGGGCGAGTAGAGAGACCCAGTACTTC. Residues: CASSLGASRETQYF.

The V call is TRBV7-3, the J call TRBJ2-1; 13 bases match TRBD2. The CDR3 consists of 16 residues. J lost 4 bases, V lost 5 bases, and 5 bases had no gene match. The germline V gene has CDR1 SGHTA and CDR2 FQGTGA. The CDR3, as DNA: TGTGCCAGCAGCCCCCAGGGACTAGCGGGGTACAATGAGCAGTTCTTC. It is translated as CASSPQGLAGYNEQFF.

V usage is TRBV24-1 and J usage is TRBJ1-4, with D uncertain. Germline values: CDR1 KGHDR, CDR2 SFDVKD. V was cut by 4 bases and J by 0 bases, with 8 bases left in between. The CDR3 is 15 residues long. CDR3 amino acids: CATSESASTNEKLFF. The CDR3 DNA reads TGTGCCACCAGTGAGTCGGCATCAACTAATGAAAAACTGTTTTTT.

The J gene is TRBJ2-1, the V gene TRBV6-5; D is unclear. The CDR3 totals 16 residues. The germline V gene encodes CDR1 MNHEY and CDR2 SVGAGI. V lost 4 bases and J lost 0, with 13 bases in between. CDR3 protein: CASSSLEASSYNEQFF. CDR3 bases: TGTGCCAGCAGTTCATTAGAGGCTAGCTCCTACAATGAGCAGTTCTTC.

In its sample, this clonotype was seen once. The chain carries TRBV20-1 and TRBJ1-2; D gene ambiguous. V lost 1 base, J lost 4 bases, and 16 bases lay in between. Germline V gives CDR1 DFQATT, CDR2 SNEGSKA (reference sequence). There are 15 residues in the CDR3. DNA for the CDR3: TGCAGTGCTAGAGTCCCGACCATTACCCTCTATGGCTACACCTTC. It translates to CSARVPTITLYGYTF.

The chain joins TRBV2 to TRBJ2-5; D tentatively reads TRBD1 or TRBD2 (5 bases each). The V gene's germline CDR1 is SNHLY and CDR2 FYNNEI. The V end lost 4 bases, the J end lost 3 bases, and 18 bases lay between the germline ends. The CDR3 length is 16 residues. The CDR3 nucleotides are TGTGCCAGCAGTGGAACCGGGACCGTTACTGAAGAGACCCAGTACTTC. It yields the protein CASSGTGTVTEETQYF.

J is TRBJ2-3 and V is TRBV9; 7 nucleotides line up with TRBD2. CDR3 size: 14 residues. Germline V gives CDR1 SGDLS, CDR2 YYNGEE. The J segment lost 2 bases and the V segment lost 4 bases, leaving 4 bases of the junction unmatched. The CDR3 DNA reads as TGTGCCAGCAGCCCGGCGGGGGTCACAGATACGCAGTATTTT. This gives the protein CASSPAGVTDTQYF. Supplemented by reference TRBV9 and TRBJ2-3, the full variable domain reads DSGVTQTPKHLITATGQRVTLRCSPRSGDLSVYWYQQSLDQGLQFLIQYYNGEERAKGNILERFSAQQFPDLHSELNLSSLELGDSALYFCASSPAGVTDTQYFGPGTRLTVL.

This clonotype was seen a single time. The rearrangement joins TRBV9 to TRBJ2-4, with D uncertain. Germline V gene sequence: CDR1 SGDLS, CDR2 YYNGEE. This CDR3 is built from 15 residues. Trimming pared 3 bases from V and 8 bases from J, leaving 18 bases between. The CDR3 DNA follows: TGTGCCAGCAGCGAGGGCCCAACACTGATGGACATTCAGTACTTC. Amino acids: CASSEGPTLMDIQYF.

The V and J genes are TRBV6-5 and TRBJ2-1; maybe TRBD1 (6 bases). Germline CDR1 and CDR2: MNHEY and SVGAGI. The CDR3 sequence is 14 residues long. V dropped 2 bases and J dropped 15 bases, with 20 bases sitting between them. In DNA, the CDR3 is TGTGCCAGCAGTTACGAGAGGGTACAGGGAAGAGTGTTCTTC. The encoded protein is CASSYERVQGRVFF.

The sample holds a few counts of this clonotype. The CDR3 sequence: CASGRAGGAYEQYF. CDR3 bases: TGTGCCAGCGGTAGGGCGGGGGGAGCCTACGAGCAGTACTTC. The chain recombines TRBV11-2 with TRBJ2-7; 8 nucleotides agree with TRBD2. V was clipped by 8 bases and J by 2 bases; unmatched bases: 8. The germline gives CDR1 SGHAT, CDR2 FQNNGV. The CDR3 has 14 amino acids.

This chain links TRBV20-1 with TRBJ1-5; D unclear. Germline V gives CDR1 DFQATT, CDR2 SNEGSKA (reference sequence). Trimming removed 1 base from V and 5 bases from J, with 9 bases in between. This CDR3 spans 13 amino acids. CDR3 sequence: CSARVGGHQPQHF. CDR3 nucleotide sequence: TGCAGTGCTAGAGTGGGAGGCCATCAGCCCCAGCATTTT.

This clonotype was detected once. This rearrangement joins TRBV3-1 to TRBJ2-3, with D perhaps being TRBD1 or TRBD2 (6 bases each). Germline CDR1 LGHDT, CDR2 YNNKEL (reference sequence). Trimming removed 4 bases from V and 9 bases from J, with 14 bases in between. CDR3 length: 13 residues. CDR3 residues: CASSPGAKITQYF. DNA of the CDR3: TGTGCCAGCAGCCCGGGGGCTAAAATAACGCAGTATTTT.

J is TRBJ2-6 and V is TRBV19; TRBD1 might be the D (5 bases). Germline-derived CDR1 and CDR2 are LNHDA and SQIVND (reference sequence). The CDR3 has 15 amino acids. V lost 9 bases and J 0 bases, leaving 12 bases between the germline ends. The CDR3 bases are TGTGCCAGCGGCAGGGAACCCTCTGGGGCCAACGTCCTGACTTTC. Translated, it gives CASGREPSGANVLTF.

This clonotype showed up just once. This chain links TRBV13 with TRBJ2-1; D might be TRBD1 (6 bases). The CDR3 is 14 amino acids. V lost 2 bases and J lost 2, with 7 bases in between. Germline CDR1 is PRHDT and CDR2 is FYEKMQ (reference sequence). Here the CDR3 reads CASSLRGTYNEQFF. CDR3 DNA sequence: TGTGCCAGCAGCTTAAGGGGGACCTACAATGAGCAGTTCTTC.

This clonotype was seen once. CDR3 nucleotide sequence: TGTGCCTGGACCCGGGGACTTAACTATGGCTACACCTTC. Translation: CAWTRGLNYGYTF. J is TRBJ1-2 and V is TRBV30; D may be TRBD1 (5 bases). The germline V and J ends were trimmed by 4 bases and 1 base, with 10 bases remaining between them. This CDR3 comprises 13 residues. The V gene's germline CDR1 is GTSNPN and CDR2 SVGIG (reference sequence).

This chain links TRBV6-2 or TRBV6-3 with TRBJ2-4; a possible D gene is TRBD2 (5 bases). This CDR3 has 14 amino acids. V dropped 7 bases and J dropped 5 bases, with 15 bases sitting between them. Germline CDR1 is MNHEY and CDR2 is SVGEGT. The CDR3 nucleotides are TGTGCCAGCACTCGGTCGCCCGGGGAAAACATTCAGTACTTC. Its protein product is CASTRSPGENIQYF.

The rearrangement uses TRBV20-1 and TRBJ2-7, with D perhaps matching TRBD1 (5 bases). The CDR3 is 14 residues long. Germline V CDR1 and CDR2: DFQATT, SNEGSKA (reference sequence). V was cut by 0 bases and J by 4 bases, with 13 bases left in between. This chain's CDR3 is CSAREIGRVYEQYF. CDR3 in DNA: TGCAGTGCTAGAGAAATTGGCAGGGTATACGAGCAGTACTTC.